This T cell receptor (beta chain) appears in the sequencing data of a study of T cell responses to AZD1222 COVID-19 vaccine. The CDR3 length is 14 residues. In germline, CDR1 is MNHEY, CDR2 SMNVEV (reference sequence). V lost 6 bases, J lost 5 bases, and 11 bases lay in between. The protocol was immunoSEQ multiplex PCR, while the TCRdb copy is restricted to in-frame clones and leaves out a portion. Of under 150,000 clones listed, about 93% are singletons. This clonotype originated in an adult in good health. This sequence joins TRBV27 and TRBJ1-6; D is possibly TRBD1 (5 bases). This specimen consisted of peripheral blood, obtained on day 0 of AZD1222 vaccination. The DNA of the CDR3 is TGTGCCAGCAGCAATTGGGGCGATAATTCACCCCTCCACTTT. It codes for CASSNWGDNSPLHF.